This entry features one TCR beta chain sequence. Antigen unknown. It was patients with CD8+CD57+ cell expansion by flow cytometry who were chosen for sequencing. Each patient had severe acquired aplastic anemia. CDR3 and TCR beta VDJ profiling relied on a genomic DNA template. TCRdb used MiXCR to reprocess the reads, holding one entry per CDR3 protein. Of approximately 40,000 distinct CDR3 sequences listed, roughly 69% were seen once; the top ten hold 50% to 70%. V lost 1 base and J lost 4; bases outside the gene matches: 6. CDR1 and CDR2 (germline): WSHSY, SAAADI. The CDR3 is 16 amino acids. This entry belongs to a study of CD8+CD57+ T cells in acquired aplastic anemia. Background on the study: Sorted CD4+ and CD8+ cells gave an average of approximately 3 ug of DNA. General study results and limits: Significance was not reached for CD8+ Simpson's diversity between patients and controls. Patients and controls shared just under 30 CD8+ CDR3 sequences, highly expressed in patients.

The TCR was taken from a human donor with aplastic anemia. Sample: sorted CD4+, CD8+, or CD8+CD57+ T cells (not recorded which) from PBMCs. The chain combines TRBV10-2 with TRBJ1-5; 8 bases match TRBD1. CDR3: CASSEYQGARNQPQHF. The CDR3 bases are TGCGCCAGCAGTGAGTATCAGGGGGCACGGAATCAGCCCCAGCATTTT.